This passage covers 7 T cell receptor beta chains from one sample sequenced in a study of OX40 agonist ivuxolimab in advanced cancers. Clones were read by immunoSEQ multiplex PCR, and TCRdb kept only the in-frame ones, dropping some. The data show tens of thousands of clones, 80% to 90% seen once. The specimen comprised CD4+ or CD8+ T cells sorted from blood, sampled in a trial of the OX40 agonist ivuxolimab. Receptor source: an adult with an advanced solid tumor such as melanoma, head and neck, liver or kidney cancer.

The V gene is TRBV5-1, the J gene TRBJ1-6; weak D call: TRBD1 (5 bases). This CDR3 is 15 amino acids long. The V and J ends lost 2 bases and 11 bases respectively, with 17 bases between them. The germline V gene has CDR1 SGHRS and CDR2 YFSETQ. The CDR3 sequence: CASSLAGPYGAPLHF. The CDR3 region has the DNA TGCGCCAGCAGCTTAGCAGGGCCGTACGGGGCACCCCTCCACTTT.

The chain couples TRBV6-1 to TRBJ1-3, with D unresolved. The CDR3 loop spans 14 amino acids. V was shortened by 8 bases and J by 1 base, with 12 bases between the two germline ends. The germline CDR1 and CDR2 sequences are MNHNS and SASEGT. CDR3 bases: TGTGCCAGCGGACGGGAATTATCTGGAAACACCATATATTTT. Its protein product is CASGRELSGNTIYF.

The V and J genes are TRBV2 and TRBJ2-1; TRBD1 or TRBD2 may be the D gene (5 bases each). The CDR3 is made up of 15 amino acids. Per the germline V gene, CDR1 is SNHLY and CDR2 is FYNNEI. Trimming cost V 4 bases and J 9 bases, with 19 bases left between them. CDR3 sequence (DNA): TGTGCCAGCAGTGGGGGGACCCATAGGGGTGCTGAGCAGTTCTTC. Translating it yields CASSGGTHRGAEQFF.

The rearrangement uses TRBV18 and TRBJ2-2, with D unclear. Germline assignment: CDR1 KGHSH and CDR2 LQKENI. The V end was cut by 3 bases, the J end by 1 base, with 6 bases between. The CDR3 has 14 amino acids. The CDR3 bases are TGTGCCAGCTCACCGAGGAGGAACACCGGGGAGCTGTTTTTT. It encodes CASSPRRNTGELFF. Together with reference TRBV18 and TRBJ2-2, the CDR3 gives the full variable domain: NAGVMQNPRHLVRRRGQEARLRCSPMKGHSHVYWYRQLPEEGLKFMVYLQKENIIDESGMPKERFSAEFPKEGPSILRIQQVVRGDSAAYFCASSPRRNTGELFFGEGSRLTVL.

This clone was observed a handful of times. The V call is TRBV28, the J call TRBJ2-5, with 9 bases that match TRBD1. The junction had 5 bases not matched to a gene; V was cut back by 3 bases and J by 0 bases. CDR3 length: 16 amino acids. Germline lookup yields CDR1 MDHEN and CDR2 SYDVKM. The CDR3 nucleotides are TGTGCCAGCAGTTTTCCGACAGGGGGATACCAAGAGACCCAGTACTTC. It is translated as CASSFPTGGYQETQYF.

This clone appeared a single time. The J gene is TRBJ1-2, the V gene TRBV28, with 9 nucleotides matching TRBD1. CDR1 and CDR2 (germline): MDHEN, SYDVKM. The J segment lost 6 bases and the V segment lost 5 bases, leaving 7 bases of the junction unmatched. The CDR3 runs 14 residues. CDR3 sequence reads: CASSRQGGAHGYTF. CDR3 in DNA: TGTGCCAGCAGTCGACAGGGGGGTGCCCATGGCTACACCTTC.

J is TRBJ2-3 and V is TRBV7-9; possibly TRBD1 for D (5 bases). Trimming removed 5 bases from V and 0 bases from J, with 15 bases in between. Per the germline V gene, CDR1 is SEHNR and CDR2 is FQNEAQ (reference sequence). CDR3 length equals 16 residues. For the CDR3, the DNA is TGTGCCAGCAGCCGAGACAGAGTCTCTAGCACAGATACGCAGTATTTT. Translated, it gives CASSRDRVSSTDTQYF.